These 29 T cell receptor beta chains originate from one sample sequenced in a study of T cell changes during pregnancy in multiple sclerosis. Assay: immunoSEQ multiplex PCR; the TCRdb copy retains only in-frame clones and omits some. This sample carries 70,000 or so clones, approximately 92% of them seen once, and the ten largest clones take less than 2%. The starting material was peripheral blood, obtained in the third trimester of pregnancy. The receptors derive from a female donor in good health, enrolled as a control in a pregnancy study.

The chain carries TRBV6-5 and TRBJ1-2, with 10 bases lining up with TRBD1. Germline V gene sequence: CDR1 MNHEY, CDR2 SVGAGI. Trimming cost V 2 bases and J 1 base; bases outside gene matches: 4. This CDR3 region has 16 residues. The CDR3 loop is CASSYVRTGGNYGYTF. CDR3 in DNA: TGTGCCAGCAGTTACGTACGGACAGGGGGTAACTATGGCTACACCTTC.

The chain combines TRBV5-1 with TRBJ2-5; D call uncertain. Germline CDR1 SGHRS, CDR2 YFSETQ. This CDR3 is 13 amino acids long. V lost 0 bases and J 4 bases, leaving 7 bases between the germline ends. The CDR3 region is CASSLGALETQYF. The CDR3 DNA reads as TGCGCCAGCAGCTTGGGAGCTTTAGAGACCCAGTACTTC.

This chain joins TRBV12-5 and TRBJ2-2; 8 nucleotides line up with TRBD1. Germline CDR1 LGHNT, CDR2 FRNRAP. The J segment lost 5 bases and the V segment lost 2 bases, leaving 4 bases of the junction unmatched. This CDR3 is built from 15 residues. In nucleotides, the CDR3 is TGTGCTAGTGGTTTGTGGACAGGGAGGACCGGGGAGCTGTTTTTT. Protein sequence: CASGLWTGRTGELFF.

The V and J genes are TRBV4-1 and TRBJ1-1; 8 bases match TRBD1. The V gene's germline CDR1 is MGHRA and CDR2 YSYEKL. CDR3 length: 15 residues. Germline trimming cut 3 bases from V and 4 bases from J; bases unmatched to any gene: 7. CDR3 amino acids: CASSQGRGPGTEAFF. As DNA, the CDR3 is TGCGCCAGCAGCCAGGGCAGGGGGCCGGGCACTGAAGCTTTCTTT.

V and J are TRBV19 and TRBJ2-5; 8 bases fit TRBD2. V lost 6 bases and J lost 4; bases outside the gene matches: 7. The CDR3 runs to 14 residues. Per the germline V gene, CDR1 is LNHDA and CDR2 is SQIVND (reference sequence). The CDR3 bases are TGTGCCAGTAGAGGGCGGGGGGCCGGAGAGACCCAGTACTTC. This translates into CASRGRGAGETQYF.

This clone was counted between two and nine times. CDR3 DNA sequence: TGTGCCAGTAGTATAGATGGGACAGGGAATCAGCCCCAGCATTTT. Amino acids: CASSIDGTGNQPQHF. J is TRBJ1-5 and V is TRBV19; 9 bases are a match to TRBD1. With V trimmed by 0 bases and J by 4 bases, 1 base remained unmatched. CDR3 length equals 15 residues. The germline V gene encodes CDR1 LNHDA and CDR2 SQIVND (reference sequence).

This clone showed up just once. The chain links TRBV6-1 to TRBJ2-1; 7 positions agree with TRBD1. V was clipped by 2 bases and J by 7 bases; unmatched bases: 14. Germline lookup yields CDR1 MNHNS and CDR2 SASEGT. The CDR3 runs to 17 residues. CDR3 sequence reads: CASSESLQGIVGNEQFF. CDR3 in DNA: TGTGCCAGCAGTGAAAGCCTACAGGGGATAGTTGGGAATGAGCAGTTCTTC.

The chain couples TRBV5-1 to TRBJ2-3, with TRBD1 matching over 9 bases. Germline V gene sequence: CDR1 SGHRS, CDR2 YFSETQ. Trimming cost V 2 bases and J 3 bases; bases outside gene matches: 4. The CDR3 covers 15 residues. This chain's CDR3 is CASSLRDRETDTQYF. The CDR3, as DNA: TGCGCCAGCAGCTTACGGGACAGGGAAACAGATACGCAGTATTTT. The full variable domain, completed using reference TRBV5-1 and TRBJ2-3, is KAGVTQTPRYLIKTRGQQVTLSCSPISGHRSVSWYQQTPGQGLQFLFEYFSETQRNKGNFPGRFSGRQFSNSRSEMNVSTLELGDSALYLCASSLRDRETDTQYFGPGTRLTVL.

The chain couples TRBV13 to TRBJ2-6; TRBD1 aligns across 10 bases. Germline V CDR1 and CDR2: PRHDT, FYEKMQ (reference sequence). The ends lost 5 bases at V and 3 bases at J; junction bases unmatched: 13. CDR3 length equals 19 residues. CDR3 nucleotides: TGTGCCAGCAGCCACTCAACCGGGACAGGGGAACTTGGGGCCAACGTCCTGACTTTC. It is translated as CASSHSTGTGELGANVLTF.

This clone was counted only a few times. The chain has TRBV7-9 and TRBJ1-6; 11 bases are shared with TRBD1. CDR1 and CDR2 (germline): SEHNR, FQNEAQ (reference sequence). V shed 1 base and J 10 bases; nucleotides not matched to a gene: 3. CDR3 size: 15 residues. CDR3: CASSLGTGGGSPLHF. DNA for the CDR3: TGTGCCAGCAGCTTAGGGACAGGGGGCGGCTCACCCCTCCACTTT.

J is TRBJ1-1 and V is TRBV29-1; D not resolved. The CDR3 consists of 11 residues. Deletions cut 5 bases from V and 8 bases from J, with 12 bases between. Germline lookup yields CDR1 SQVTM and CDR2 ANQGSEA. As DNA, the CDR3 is TGCAGCGTTCTTCCGGGATACGAAGCTTTCTTT. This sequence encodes CSVLPGYEAFF.

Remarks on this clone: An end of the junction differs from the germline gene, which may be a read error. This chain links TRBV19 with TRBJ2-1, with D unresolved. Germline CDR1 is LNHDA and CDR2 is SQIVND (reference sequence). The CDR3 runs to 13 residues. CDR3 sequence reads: CASSIDGYSEQFF. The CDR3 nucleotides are TGTGCCAGTAGTATAGATGGATACAGTGAGCAGTTCTTC.

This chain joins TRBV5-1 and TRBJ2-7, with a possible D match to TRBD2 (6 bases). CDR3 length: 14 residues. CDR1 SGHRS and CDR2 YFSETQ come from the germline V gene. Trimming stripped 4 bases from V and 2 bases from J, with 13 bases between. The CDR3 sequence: CASSGIAAAYEQYF. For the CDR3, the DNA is TGCGCCAGCAGCGGGATAGCGGCGGCCTACGAGCAGTACTTC. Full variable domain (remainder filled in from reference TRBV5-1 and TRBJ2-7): KAGVTQTPRYLIKTRGQQVTLSCSPISGHRSVSWYQQTPGQGLQFLFEYFSETQRNKGNFPGRFSGRQFSNSRSEMNVSTLELGDSALYLCASSGIAAAYEQYFGPGTRLTVT.

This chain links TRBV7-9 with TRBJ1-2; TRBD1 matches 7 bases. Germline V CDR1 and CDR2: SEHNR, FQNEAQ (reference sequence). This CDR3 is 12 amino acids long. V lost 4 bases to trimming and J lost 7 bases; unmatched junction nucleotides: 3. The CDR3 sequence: CASSSTGSGYTF. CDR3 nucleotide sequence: TGTGCCAGCAGCTCGACAGGGTCTGGCTACACCTTC.

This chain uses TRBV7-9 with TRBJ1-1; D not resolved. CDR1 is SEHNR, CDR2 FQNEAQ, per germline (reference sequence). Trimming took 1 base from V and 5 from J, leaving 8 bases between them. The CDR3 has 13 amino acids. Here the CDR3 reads CASSLGSVTEAFF. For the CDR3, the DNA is TGTGCCAGCAGCTTAGGTTCCGTGACTGAAGCTTTCTTT.

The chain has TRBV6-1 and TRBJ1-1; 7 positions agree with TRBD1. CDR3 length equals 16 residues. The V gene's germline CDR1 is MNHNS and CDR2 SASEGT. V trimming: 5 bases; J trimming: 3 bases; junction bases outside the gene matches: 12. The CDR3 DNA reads TGTGCCAGCAGTAAAGACAGGACAGGCTCGGACACTGAAGCTTTCTTT. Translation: CASSKDRTGSDTEAFF.

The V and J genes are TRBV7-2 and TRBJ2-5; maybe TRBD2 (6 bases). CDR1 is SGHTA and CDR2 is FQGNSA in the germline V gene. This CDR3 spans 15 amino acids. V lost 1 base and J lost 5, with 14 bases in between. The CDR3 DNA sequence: TGTGCCAGCAGCTTAGGCGGGGCCACCAGTGAGACCCAGTACTTC. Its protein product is CASSLGGATSETQYF.

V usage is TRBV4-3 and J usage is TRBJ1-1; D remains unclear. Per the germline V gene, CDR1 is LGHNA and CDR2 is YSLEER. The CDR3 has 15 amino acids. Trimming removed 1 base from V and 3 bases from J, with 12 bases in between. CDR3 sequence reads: CASSQAYTIDTEAFF. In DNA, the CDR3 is TGCGCCAGCAGCCAAGCTTACACAATCGACACTGAAGCTTTCTTT.

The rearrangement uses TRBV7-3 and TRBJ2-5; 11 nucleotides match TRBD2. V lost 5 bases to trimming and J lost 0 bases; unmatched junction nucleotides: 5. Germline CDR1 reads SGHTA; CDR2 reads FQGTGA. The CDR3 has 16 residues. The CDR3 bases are TGTGCCAGCAGCCCGAGACTAGCGGGGTACCAAGAGACCCAGTACTTC. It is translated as CASSPRLAGYQETQYF.

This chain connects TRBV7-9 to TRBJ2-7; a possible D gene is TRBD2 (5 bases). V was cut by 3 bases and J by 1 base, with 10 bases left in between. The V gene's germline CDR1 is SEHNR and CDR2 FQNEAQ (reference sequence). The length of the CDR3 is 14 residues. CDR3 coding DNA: TGTGCCAGCAGCTTTAGCAGAGGGTCCTACGAGCAGTACTTC. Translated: CASSFSRGSYEQYF.

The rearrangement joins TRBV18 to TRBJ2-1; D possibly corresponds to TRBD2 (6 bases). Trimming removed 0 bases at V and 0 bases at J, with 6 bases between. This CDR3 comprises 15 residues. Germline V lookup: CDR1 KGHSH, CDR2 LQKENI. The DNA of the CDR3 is TGTGCCAGCTCACCACCCGGGAGCTCCTACAATGAGCAGTTCTTC. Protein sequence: CASSPPGSSYNEQFF.

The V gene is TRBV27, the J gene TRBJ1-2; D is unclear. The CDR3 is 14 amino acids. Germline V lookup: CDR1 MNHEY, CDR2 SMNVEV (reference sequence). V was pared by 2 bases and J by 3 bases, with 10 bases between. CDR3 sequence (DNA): TGTGCCAGCAGTTTAGGCGGAGTGCACTATGGCTACACCTTC. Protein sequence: CASSLGGVHYGYTF.

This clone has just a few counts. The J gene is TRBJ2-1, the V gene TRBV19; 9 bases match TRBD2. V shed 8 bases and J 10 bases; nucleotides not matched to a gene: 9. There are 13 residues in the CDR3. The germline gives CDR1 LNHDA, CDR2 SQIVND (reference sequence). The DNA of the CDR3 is TGTGCCAGTGGATTAGCGGGAGCGGGAGAGCAGTTCTTC. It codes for CASGLAGAGEQFF.

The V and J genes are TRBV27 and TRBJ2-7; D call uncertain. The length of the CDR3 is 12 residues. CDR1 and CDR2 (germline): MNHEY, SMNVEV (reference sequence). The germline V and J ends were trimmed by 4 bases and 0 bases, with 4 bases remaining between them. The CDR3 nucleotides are TGTGCCAGCAGTTCGAGCTCCTACGAGCAGTACTTC. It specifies CASSSSSYEQYF.

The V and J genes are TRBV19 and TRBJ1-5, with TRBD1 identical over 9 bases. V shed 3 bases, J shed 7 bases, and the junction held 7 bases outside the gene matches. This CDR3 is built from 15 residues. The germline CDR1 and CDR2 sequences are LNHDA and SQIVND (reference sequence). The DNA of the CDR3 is TGTGCCAGTAGTATTCGGGACAGGGACGGACAGCCCCAGCATTTT. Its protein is CASSIRDRDGQPQHF.

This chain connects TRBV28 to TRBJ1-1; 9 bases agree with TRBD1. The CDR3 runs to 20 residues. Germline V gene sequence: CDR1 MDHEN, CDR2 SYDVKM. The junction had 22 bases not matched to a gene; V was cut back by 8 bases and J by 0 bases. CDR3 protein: CASGPPGQGNRYGMNTEAFF. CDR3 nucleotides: TGTGCCAGCGGACCCCCGGGACAGGGAAACCGATACGGAATGAACACTGAAGCTTTCTTT.

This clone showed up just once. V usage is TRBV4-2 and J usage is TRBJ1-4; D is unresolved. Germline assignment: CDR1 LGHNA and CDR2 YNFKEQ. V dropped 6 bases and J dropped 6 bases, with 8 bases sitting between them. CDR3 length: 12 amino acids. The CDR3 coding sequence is TGTGCCAGCAGTCCGACACATGAAAAACTGTTTTTT. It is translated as CASSPTHEKLFF.

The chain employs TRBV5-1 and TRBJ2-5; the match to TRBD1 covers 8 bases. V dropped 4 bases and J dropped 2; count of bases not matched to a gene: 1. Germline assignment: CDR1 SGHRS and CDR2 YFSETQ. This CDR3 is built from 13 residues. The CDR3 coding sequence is TGCGCCAGCAGCCGGACAGGGCAAGAGACCCAGTACTTC. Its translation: CASSRTGQETQYF.

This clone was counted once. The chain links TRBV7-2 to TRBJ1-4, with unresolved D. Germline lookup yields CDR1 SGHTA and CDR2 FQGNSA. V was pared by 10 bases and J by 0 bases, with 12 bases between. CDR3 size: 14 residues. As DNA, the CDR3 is TGTGCCACCCGTCTCCGCGCAACTAATGAAAAACTGTTTTTT. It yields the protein CATRLRATNEKLFF.